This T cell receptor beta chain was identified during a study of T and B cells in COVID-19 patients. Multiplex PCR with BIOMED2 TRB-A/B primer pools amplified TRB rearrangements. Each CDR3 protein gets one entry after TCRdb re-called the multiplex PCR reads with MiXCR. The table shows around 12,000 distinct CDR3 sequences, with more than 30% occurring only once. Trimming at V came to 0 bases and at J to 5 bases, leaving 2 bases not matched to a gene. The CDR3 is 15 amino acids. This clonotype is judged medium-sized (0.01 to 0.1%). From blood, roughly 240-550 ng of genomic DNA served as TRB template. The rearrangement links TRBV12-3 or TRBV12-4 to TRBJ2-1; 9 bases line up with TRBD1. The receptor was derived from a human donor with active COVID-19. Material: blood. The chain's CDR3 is CASSLARTGDNEQFF. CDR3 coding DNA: TGTGCCAGCAGTTTAGCGCGGACAGGGGACAATGAGCAGTTCTTC.